The 5 T cell receptor beta chains below all came from one sample that was sequenced in a study of blood T cell repertoires in COVID-19. The table came from immunoSEQ multiplex PCR; TCRdb's copy has only in-frame clones and leaves some out. The sample comprises about 100,000 clones, around 81% of which are singletons, and roughly 12% rests with the top ten. Sequencing was carried out using peripheral blood. The receptor source for this set is a man aged 50-60 years with active or convalescent COVID-19.

The gene calls are TRBV5-1 and TRBJ2-3; 7 bases map to TRBD1. Germline-derived CDR1 and CDR2 are SGHRS and YFSETQ. The CDR3 is 15 residues long. J was trimmed by 1 base and V by 4 bases; bases with no gene match: 6. As DNA, the CDR3 is TGCGCCAGCAGCAACTTCGACAGGGGCACAGATACGCAGTATTTT. Its translation: CASSNFDRGTDTQYF.

This rearrangement joins TRBV10-2 to TRBJ2-3; possibly TRBD2 for D (6 bases). The V gene lost 9 bases and the J gene lost 2 bases, with 21 bases spanning the gap. The V gene's germline CDR1 is WSHSY and CDR2 SAAADI. The CDR3 has 16 residues. CDR3 DNA sequence: TGCGCCAGACACGACGGCGTAGCGGCTAACACAGATACGCAGTATTTT. Residues: CARHDGVAANTDTQYF.

The CDR3 loop is CASSPGTVGVNQPQHF. In DNA form, the CDR3 reads TGTGCCAGCAGCCCGGGGACAGTAGGCGTCAATCAGCCCCAGCATTTT. The gene calls are TRBV7-9 and TRBJ1-5; 7 nucleotides line up with TRBD1. Germline V gene data show CDR1 as SEHNR and CDR2 as FQNEAQ (reference sequence). Trimming at V came to 5 bases and at J to 3 bases, leaving 10 bases not matched to a gene. There are 16 residues in the CDR3. Full variable domain (outside the CDR3, taken from reference TRBV7-9 and TRBJ1-5): DTGVSQNPRHKITKRGQNVTFRCDPISEHNRLYWYRQTLGQGPEFLTYFQNEAQLEKSRLLSDRFSAERPKGSFSTLEIQRTEQGDSAMYLCASSPGTVGVNQPQHFGDGTRLSIL.

Concerning this clone: An end of the junction differs from the germline gene, which may be a read error. This chain connects TRBV7-2 to TRBJ2-1; 11 bases fit TRBD2. The CDR3 runs 15 residues. Germline V gene data show CDR1 as SGHTA and CDR2 as FQGNSA. CDR3 region: CASTLAGGDGREQFF. Written as DNA, the CDR3 is TGTGCCAGCACCTTAGCGGGAGGGGACGGGCGTGAGCAGTTCTTC.

This clone was seen only a few times. The chain carries TRBV12-3 or TRBV12-4 and TRBJ1-5, with a possible D match to TRBD1 (5 bases). This CDR3 has 13 amino acids. The V end lost 4 bases, the J end lost 2 bases, and 6 bases lay between the germline ends. DNA of the CDR3: TGTGCCAGCAGTTGGGGGGGCAATCAGCCCCAGCATTTT. Translated, it gives CASSWGGNQPQHF.